Shown below are 14 T cell receptor beta chains from a single sample sequenced in a study of blood T cell repertoires in COVID-19. Clones were read by immunoSEQ multiplex PCR, and TCRdb kept only the in-frame ones, dropping some. The sample consists of 95,000 to 150,000 clones, 85% to 90% of them appearing once. Material for sequencing was peripheral blood. Source of these receptors: a woman aged 80 or over with acute or convalescent COVID-19.

The chain links TRBV29-1 to TRBJ1-2; 8 bases match TRBD1. The CDR3 loop spans 12 amino acids. Looked up from germline, CDR1 is SQVTM and CDR2 is ANQGSEA. Unmatched junction bases numbered 6, after V lost 7 bases and J lost 5 bases. This CDR3 is CSGTDRGYGYTF. CDR3 sequence (DNA): TGCAGCGGGACTGACAGGGGTTATGGCTACACCTTC. The full variable domain, in which reference TRBV29-1 and TRBJ1-2 provide the parts outside the CDR3, is SAVISQKPSRDICQRGTSLTIQCQVDSQVTMMFWYRQQPGQSLTLIATANQGSEATYESGFVIDKFPISRPNLTFSTLTVSNMSPEDSSIYLCSGTDRGYGYTFGSGTRLTVV.

The chain is built from TRBV7-8 and TRBJ1-4; D is undetermined. With 5 bases removed from V and 8 bases from J, the gap between germline ends came to 21 bases. The V gene's germline CDR1 is SGHVS and CDR2 FQNEAQ. CDR3 size: 16 residues. The CDR3 loop is CASSPTVTTAPEKLFF. The CDR3 DNA sequence: TGTGCCAGCAGCCCGACCGTAACAACAGCCCCCGAAAAACTGTTTTTT.

The chain recombines TRBV29-1 with TRBJ2-2; TRBD1 matches at 8 bases. From germline, CDR1 is SQVTM and CDR2 ANQGSEA. V lost 4 bases to trimming and J lost 5 bases; unmatched junction nucleotides: 9. This CDR3 spans 15 amino acids. The CDR3 protein is CSVAHRTGLTGELFF. In DNA, the CDR3 is TGCAGCGTTGCCCACAGGACAGGGCTTACCGGGGAGCTGTTTTTT.

This clone was counted a few times. This sequence joins TRBV19 and TRBJ1-5; TRBD1 matches at 9 bases. The trim removed 5 bases at V and 2 bases at J, leaving 7 bases unmatched. Germline CDR1 reads LNHDA; CDR2 reads SQIVND (reference sequence). This CDR3 region has 16 residues. The CDR3 is CASSPNRDRGNQPQHF. The DNA for the CDR3 is TGTGCCAGTAGTCCCAACCGGGACAGGGGCAATCAGCCCCAGCATTTT.

The J gene is TRBJ1-2, the V gene TRBV4-1, with D possibly TRBD1 on 6 matching bases. The ends were cut back, 4 bases at V and 2 bases at J, with 14 bases in the middle. The CDR3 spans 15 residues. CDR1 is MGHRA, CDR2 YSYEKL, per germline. The CDR3 DNA reads TGCGCCAGCAGCCCACCGGGACAAGTAAACTATGGCTACACCTTC. Its translation: CASSPPGQVNYGYTF.

In this sample, this clone turned up once. The chain uses TRBV7-8 and TRBJ2-3; no definite D call. CDR1 is SGHVS and CDR2 is FQNEAQ in the germline V gene. The ends were cut back, 4 bases at V and 3 bases at J, with 8 bases in the middle. CDR3 size: 13 residues. Here the CDR3 DNA reads TGTGCCAGCAGCTCCCAGAATACAGATACGCAGTATTTT. Translation gives CASSSQNTDTQYF.

The chain has TRBV9 and TRBJ1-3; no definite D call. The CDR3 runs to 15 residues. V was cut by 0 bases and J by 0 bases, with 7 bases left in between. Per germline, CDR1 SGDLS and CDR2 YYNGEE. The DNA for the CDR3 is TGTGCCAGCAGCGTAGGGCAGAACTCTGGAAACACCATATATTTT. Amino acid sequence: CASSVGQNSGNTIYF.

This clone showed up just a few times. The J gene is TRBJ2-7, the V gene TRBV18; 10 nucleotides line up with TRBD1. With 9 bases clipped from V and 2 bases from J, the junction kept 10 bases outside the gene matches. CDR3 length: 15 residues. Germline V gene sequence: CDR1 KGHSH, CDR2 LQKENI. CDR3 in DNA: TGTGCCAGTTCCCCGGGACAGGGGATTCCCTACGAGCAGTACTTC. This codes for CASSPGQGIPYEQYF.

The chain combines TRBV7-2 with TRBJ1-3; D gene uncertain. From germline, CDR1 is SGHTA and CDR2 FQGNSA. The CDR3 contains 14 residues. V lost 4 bases and J 2 bases, leaving 9 bases between the germline ends. The CDR3, as DNA: TGTGCCAGCAGCTCTGACACCACTGGAAACACCATATATTTT. This translates into CASSSDTTGNTIYF.

This clone was counted only a few times. CDR3 region: CASSPQGTSYEQYF. CDR3 sequence (DNA): TGTGCCAGCTCACCCCAGGGCACCTCCTACGAGCAGTACTTC. The rearrangement uses TRBV18 and TRBJ2-7, with D maybe TRBD1 (5 bases). CDR3 length: 14 amino acids. Trimming took off 3 bases at V and 0 bases at J, with 9 bases between the two ends. Germline CDR1 reads KGHSH; CDR2 reads LQKENI.

The V gene is TRBV18, the J gene TRBJ2-1, with 7 nucleotides matching TRBD2. The junction had 3 bases not matched to a gene; V was cut back by 0 bases and J by 4 bases. The length of the CDR3 is 15 residues. Germline-derived CDR1 and CDR2 are KGHSH and LQKENI. CDR3 sequence: CASSPPGGKYNEQFF. The CDR3, as DNA: TGTGCCAGCTCACCACCGGGGGGGAAGTACAATGAGCAGTTCTTC.

The chain uses TRBV3-1 (or the pseudogene TRBV3-2) and TRBJ1-4, with 7 bases fitting TRBD1. The CDR3 is 14 amino acids. Per germline, CDR1 LGHDT and CDR2 YNNKEL (reference sequence). The trim removed 3 bases at V and 7 bases at J, leaving 5 bases unmatched. As DNA, the CDR3 is TGTGCCAGCAGCCAGAGGGGGCCGAGTGAAAAACTGTTTTTT. Protein: CASSQRGPSEKLFF.

This clone was recorded only once. This chain connects TRBV3-1 (or the pseudogene TRBV3-2) to TRBJ2-1; 15 nucleotides agree with TRBD2. The CDR3 totals 16 residues. The V gene's germline CDR1 is LGHDT and CDR2 YNNKEL (reference sequence). Trimming took 3 bases from V and 5 from J; bases not matched to a gene: 2. In DNA form, the CDR3 reads TGTGCCAGCAGCCAGGGACTAGCGGGGGGAGACAATGAGCAGTTCTTC. Residues: CASSQGLAGGDNEQFF.

The V and J genes are TRBV9 and TRBJ1-2, with 7 bases matching TRBD1. Per germline, CDR1 SGDLS and CDR2 YYNGEE. J lost 4 bases, V lost 0 bases, and 6 bases had no gene match. The CDR3 length is 15 residues. In DNA form, the CDR3 reads TGTGCCAGCAGCGTAGAGGGACAGAGGACCTATGGCTACACCTTC. Protein: CASSVEGQRTYGYTF.